A selection of T cell receptor beta chains follows, all from one sample in a study of blood T cell repertoires in COVID-19. TCRdb's copy holds only in-frame clones and misses some; the assay was immunoSEQ multiplex PCR. This sample carries some 30,000 clones, roughly 90% of them seen once, and the ten largest clones take 3.5% to 4.5%. Sample: peripheral blood. The receptors derive from a human donor in a cohort sampled during active COVID-19. CDR3s include the opening cysteine and the closing phenylalanine or tryptophan. The D gene is left open where the match is weak. Only some rows state a clone size, as once, few, many or a class for expanded clones.

v_call: TRBV30
d_call: -
clone_size: -
j_call: TRBJ2-7
cdr3_nt: TGTGCCTGGAGTCCTGGGGGCCTGGGGGAGCAGTACTTC
cdr3_aa: CAWSPGGLGEQYF

v_call: TRBV9
d_call: -
clone_size: -
j_call: TRBJ1-5
cdr3_nt: TGTGCCAGCAGCGTAGACGGTAGCAATCAGCCCCAGCATTTT
cdr3_aa: CASSVDGSNQPQHF

v_call: TRBV30
d_call: TRBD1
clone_size: few
j_call: TRBJ2-2
cdr3_nt: TGTGCCTGGAGTGCCCTGGGACAGTCATACAACACCGGGGAGCTGTTTTTT
cdr3_aa: CAWSALGQSYNTGELFF

v_call: TRBV18
d_call: TRBD1
clone_size: -
j_call: TRBJ2-7
cdr3_nt: TGTGCCAGCTCACGGGACAGGCTAACCGAGCAGTACTTC
cdr3_aa: CASSRDRLTEQYF

v_call: TRBV18
d_call: -
clone_size: -
j_call: TRBJ2-5
cdr3_nt: TGTGCCAGCTCACCCCGGACAGTCCAAGAGACCCAGTACTTC
cdr3_aa: CASSPRTVQETQYF

v_call: TRBV5-1
d_call: -
clone_size: -
j_call: TRBJ2-7
cdr3_nt: TGCGCCAGCAGCTTGGCAGGTCCCGAGCAGTACTTC
cdr3_aa: CASSLAGPEQYF

v_call: TRBV29-1
d_call: TRBD2
clone_size: once
j_call: TRBJ2-1
cdr3_nt: TGCAGCGTTGAAGGAGCGGGGGGGTGGAATGAGCAGTTCTTC
cdr3_aa: CSVEGAGGWNEQFF

v_call: TRBV30
d_call: -
clone_size: few
j_call: TRBJ2-7
cdr3_nt: TGTGCCTGGAGTGTCCGTGAGAACCACGAGCAGTACTTC
cdr3_aa: CAWSVRENHEQYF

v_call: TRBV5-1
d_call: TRBD2
clone_size: once
j_call: TRBJ2-5
cdr3_nt: TGCGCCAGCAGCCGTAGCGGGGGGCCAGGAGAGACCCAGTACTTC
cdr3_aa: CASSRSGGPGETQYF

v_call: TRBV28
d_call: TRBD2
clone_size: -
j_call: TRBJ2-1
cdr3_nt: TGTGCCAGCAACGGAGAGTTAGCGGGATACAATGAGCAGTTCTTC
cdr3_aa: CASNGELAGYNEQFF

v_call: TRBV5-5
d_call: TRBD2
clone_size: -
j_call: TRBJ2-3
cdr3_nt: TGTGCCAGCAGCTTGGCCGGGAGGGTTTCTACAGATACGCAGTATTTT
cdr3_aa: CASSLAGRVSTDTQYF

v_call: TRBV10-3
d_call: -
clone_size: -
j_call: TRBJ2-3
cdr3_nt: TGTGCCATCAGTGACGGTAGCACAGATACGCAGTATTTT
cdr3_aa: CAISDGSTDTQYF

v_call: TRBV3-1/TRBV3-2
d_call: TRBD1
clone_size: -
j_call: TRBJ1-4
cdr3_nt: TGTGCCACCCGACAGGGGCTGGCAACTAATGAAAAACTGTTTTTT
cdr3_aa: CATRQGLATNEKLFF

v_call: TRBV7-2
d_call: -
clone_size: -
j_call: TRBJ1-6
cdr3_nt: TGTGCCAGCAGCCCCCTGGGGGGACGCACCAATTCACCCCTCCACTTT
cdr3_aa: CASSPLGGRTNSPLHF

v_call: TRBV7-3
d_call: TRBD2
clone_size: once
j_call: TRBJ2-1
cdr3_nt: TGTGCCAGCAGCTTTCAAGCGGGGGCGTTCGACAATGAGCAGTTCTTC
cdr3_aa: CASSFQAGAFDNEQFF

v_call: TRBV19
d_call: -
clone_size: few
j_call: TRBJ2-2
cdr3_nt: TGTGCCAGTAGTACATCTCCAGGGACCGGGGAGCTGTTTTTT
cdr3_aa: CASSTSPGTGELFF

v_call: TRBV7-9
d_call: TRBD1
clone_size: once
j_call: TRBJ2-5
cdr3_nt: TGTGCCAGCAGCGTCCCACAGGGGGCCGAAGAGACCCAGTACTTC
cdr3_aa: CASSVPQGAEETQYF

v_call: TRBV27
d_call: TRBD1
clone_size: once
j_call: TRBJ2-7
cdr3_nt: TGTGCCAGCAGTAAACACAGGGGAGTGTACGAGCAGTACTTC
cdr3_aa: CASSKHRGVYEQYF

v_call: TRBV14
d_call: -
clone_size: -
j_call: TRBJ2-1
cdr3_nt: TGTGCCAGCAGCGAAGGGAACCTAGCCAATGAGCAGTTCTTC
cdr3_aa: CASSEGNLANEQFF

v_call: TRBV4-2
d_call: TRBD1
clone_size: -
j_call: TRBJ1-4
cdr3_nt: TGTGCCAGCAGCCAAGAACAGGGGAGAACTAATGAAAAACTGTTTTTT
cdr3_aa: CASSQEQGRTNEKLFF

v_call: TRBV5-4
d_call: TRBD1
clone_size: -
j_call: TRBJ2-7
cdr3_nt: TGTGCCAGCAGCTTCCTCCGGGACAGGGAAACCTACGAGCAGTACTTC
cdr3_aa: CASSFLRDRETYEQYF

v_call: TRBV19
d_call: TRBD1
clone_size: -
j_call: TRBJ2-7
cdr3_nt: TGTGCCAGTAGCCCCGCCGGGACAGGGTCCTACGAGCAGTACTTC
cdr3_aa: CASSPAGTGSYEQYF

v_call: TRBV7-9
d_call: -
clone_size: -
j_call: TRBJ1-4
cdr3_nt: TGTGCCAGCAGCTTAAGTCTGGGGGCAGGTGAAAAACTGTTTTTT
cdr3_aa: CASSLSLGAGEKLFF

v_call: TRBV10-3
d_call: TRBD1
clone_size: -
j_call: TRBJ1-1
cdr3_nt: TGTGCCATCAGTGAGGGACAGGGGCTCGTCGGTGAAGCTTTCTTT
cdr3_aa: CAISEGQGLVGEAFF

v_call: TRBV25-1
d_call: -
clone_size: -
j_call: TRBJ1-3
cdr3_nt: TGTGCCAGCAGTCCCCAGGGCAGAAACACCATATATTTT
cdr3_aa: CASSPQGRNTIYF

v_call: TRBV7-9
d_call: -
clone_size: -
j_call: TRBJ2-3
cdr3_nt: TGTGCCAGCAGCTTAGGTTGGAGGATTGAGAGCACAGATACGCAGTATTTT
cdr3_aa: CASSLGWRIESTDTQYF

v_call: TRBV5-1
d_call: -
clone_size: -
j_call: TRBJ2-7
cdr3_nt: TGCGCCAGCAGCTTGGCCATGAACGCCAGGTCTGGCGAGCAGTACTTC
cdr3_aa: CASSLAMNARSGEQYF

v_call: TRBV6-5
d_call: -
clone_size: -
j_call: TRBJ2-7
cdr3_nt: TGTGCCAGCAGTTCGGAGGGACCCTACGAGCAGTACTTC
cdr3_aa: CASSSEGPYEQYF

v_call: TRBV7-6
d_call: TRBD2
clone_size: -
j_call: TRBJ2-3
cdr3_nt: TGTGCCAGCAGCTTGAGGCCTAGCGGGGGCACAGATACGCAGTATTTT
cdr3_aa: CASSLRPSGGTDTQYF

v_call: TRBV7-9
d_call: -
clone_size: -
j_call: TRBJ2-2
cdr3_nt: TGTGCCAGCAGCTTTCAGGGGACCGGGGAGCTGTTTTTT
cdr3_aa: CASSFQGTGELFF

v_call: TRBV5-5
d_call: -
clone_size: -
j_call: TRBJ2-2
cdr3_nt: TGTGCCAGCAGCTCAGCAATACAGGGGAACACCGGGGAGCTGTTTTTT
cdr3_aa: CASSSAIQGNTGELFF

v_call: TRBV6-5
d_call: TRBD1
clone_size: -
j_call: TRBJ1-1
cdr3_nt: TGTGCCAGCACTACAGGGGTTCAAGGCCCTGAAGCTTTCTTT
cdr3_aa: CASTTGVQGPEAFF

v_call: TRBV10-3
d_call: -
clone_size: -
j_call: TRBJ1-6
cdr3_nt: TGTGCCATCCAATTCTCCTATAATTCACCCCTCCACTTT
cdr3_aa: CAIQFSYNSPLHF

v_call: TRBV7-2
d_call: -
clone_size: once
j_call: TRBJ2-1
cdr3_nt: TGTGCCAGCAGCCGGGGCAGGGGGGATGAGCAGTTCTTC
cdr3_aa: CASSRGRGDEQFF

v_call: TRBV30
d_call: TRBD1
clone_size: -
j_call: TRBJ1-6
cdr3_nt: TGTGCCTGGAGTGTATCTGGGTTAGGGGGCTTAGGGTCACCCCTCCACTTT
cdr3_aa: CAWSVSGLGGLGSPLHF

v_call: TRBV19
d_call: -
clone_size: -
j_call: TRBJ2-3
cdr3_nt: TGTGCCAGTAGTCGCCGAGACTTATTGTCAGATACGCAGTATTTT
cdr3_aa: CASSRRDLLSDTQYF

v_call: TRBV12-3/TRBV12-4
d_call: -
clone_size: -
j_call: TRBJ1-6
cdr3_nt: TGTGCCAGCAGTCCGGGGATTGCACCCCTCCACTTT
cdr3_aa: CASSPGIAPLHF

v_call: TRBV7-2
d_call: -
clone_size: -
j_call: TRBJ1-3
cdr3_nt: TGTGCCAGCAGCTTTCCAGGAAACACCATATATTTT
cdr3_aa: CASSFPGNTIYF

v_call: TRBV30
d_call: -
clone_size: -
j_call: TRBJ1-4
cdr3_nt: TGTGCCTGGAGTGCTAGGTTTCGGCAGGGTAATGAAAAACTGTTTTTT
cdr3_aa: CAWSARFRQGNEKLFF

v_call: TRBV2
d_call: TRBD1
clone_size: -
j_call: TRBJ2-2
cdr3_nt: TGTGCCAGCAGTCCTCCCGACAGGGGGCCCGGGGAGCTGTTTTTT
cdr3_aa: CASSPPDRGPGELFF